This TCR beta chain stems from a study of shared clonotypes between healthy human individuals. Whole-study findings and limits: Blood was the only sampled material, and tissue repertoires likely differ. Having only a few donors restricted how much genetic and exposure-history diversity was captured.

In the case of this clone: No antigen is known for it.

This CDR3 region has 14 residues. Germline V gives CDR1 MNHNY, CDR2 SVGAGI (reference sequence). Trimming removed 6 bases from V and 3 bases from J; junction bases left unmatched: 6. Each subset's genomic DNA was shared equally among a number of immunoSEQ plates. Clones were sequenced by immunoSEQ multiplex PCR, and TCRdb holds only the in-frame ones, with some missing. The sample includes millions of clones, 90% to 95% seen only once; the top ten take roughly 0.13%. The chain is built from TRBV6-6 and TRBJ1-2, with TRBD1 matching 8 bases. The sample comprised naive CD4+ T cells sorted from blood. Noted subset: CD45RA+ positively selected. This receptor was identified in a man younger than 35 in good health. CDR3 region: CASSPTGGYYGYTF. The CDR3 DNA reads TGTGCCAGCAGCCCTACAGGGGGGTACTATGGCTACACCTTC.